The rows below give T cell receptor beta chains drawn from one sample of a study of post-analysis software for immune sequencing data. TCRdb re-analysed the PCR reads in MiXCR, keeping a single row per CDR3 protein. The sample consists of roughly 800,000 distinct CDR3 sequences, 53% of them appearing once. The specimen sequenced was blood. The receptors derive from a girl aged 5 to 17 with multiple sclerosis. The conserved cysteine and the conserved F or W are not part of the CDR3 here. Fields, in order: V gene, CDR3 protein.

TRBV5-1 ASSGDRAAGEQY
TRBV24-1 ATSDPSKGFGETQY
TRBV4-1 ASSQAGQASGQYGYT
TRBV11-2 ASTSSGIYNEQF
TRBV12-3/TRBV12-4 ASTNGGSLGMNTEAF
TRBV7-9 ASSLAERWDEQY
TRBV5-5 ASSYVPGQPNEQY
TRBV29-1 SVSSVLETQY
TRBV10-3 AIMEREGNTEAF
TRBV12-3/TRBV12-4 ASTSNGRGQPQH
TRBV6-1 ASGWAAYEQY
TRBV3-1 ARSQTTNEKLF
TRBV29-1 SVGGAGGLYNEQF
TRBV5-1 ASNGQGGTTEAF
TRBV29-1 SVVRRMNTEAF
TRBV6-1 ASKTGEGLTQY